The clone carrying this TCR beta chain was seen more than once but under ten times. Its antigen is not identified. The data belong to a study of T-cell reconstitution after alpha-beta-depleted transplantation in children. For TCRbeta, the library was prepared with unique molecular identifiers. TCRdb reprocessed the PCR reads with MiXCR, giving one entry per CDR3 protein. The sample records tens of thousands of distinct CDR3 sequences, 44% being singletons. There are 11 residues in the CDR3. Trimming removed 4 bases from V and 6 bases from J, with 3 bases in between. CDR1 is MGHDK and CDR2 is SYGVNS in the germline V gene. Regarding the study as a whole: There were reportedly several hundred expanded graft clones from which alpha-beta T cells came about two months after transplant. Diversity and T-cell counts at one year after transplant derived mostly from new T cells.

This clonotype originated in a male patient younger than 18 who had a stem cell transplant for acute lymphoblastic leukemia, so the T cells may come from the graft donor. The sequencing here drew on PBMCs, mostly from graft donor cells, taken 360 days after TCRalphabeta/CD19-depleted stem cell transplant. The chain couples TRBV25-1 to TRBJ2-2, with D unclear. The chain's CDR3 is CASSVSGELFF. CDR3 nucleotides: TGTGCCAGCAGTGTGTCCGGGGAGCTGTTTTTT.